This T cell receptor beta chain was captured by sequencing in a study of shared clonotypes between healthy human individuals. The wider study: Contributing individuals were a couple of females and a few males aged 18 to 49. General study results and limits: Among donors, the sharing of clonotypes was expected to be influenced by sequencing depth.

Per germline, CDR1 SNHLY and CDR2 FYNNEI. The CDR3 is 16 residues long. V trimming: 5 bases; J trimming: 4 bases; junction bases outside the gene matches: 9. In regard to this clone: What it binds is not known.

The assay was carried out at the deep level. Unsorted PBMC DNA sequencing spanned ten immunoSEQ deep assay plates. Method: immunoSEQ multiplex PCR; TCRdb's copy keeps in-frame clones and lacks some. Altogether approximately 440,000 clones are present, 77% being singletons, with the ten largest covering about 12%. The receptor comes from a woman aged 35 to 49 in good health. Some clones in this sample may be carry-over from other donors' samples. Sequences were obtained from PBMCs. This chain connects TRBV2 to TRBJ2-3; the match to TRBD2 covers 10 bases. The DNA of the CDR3 is TGTGCCAGCAGTCGGATAGCGGGAGGTATGGCAGATACGCAGTATTTT. Protein product: CASSRIAGGMADTQYF.